These 3 T cell receptor beta chains were sequenced from one sample in a study of blood T cell repertoires in COVID-19. Sequenced by immunoSEQ multiplex PCR; TCRdb stores in-frame clones only, minus some. The sample shows about 110,000 clones, less than 85% of them seen only once. Specimen: peripheral blood. The receptors were sampled from a woman aged 40-49 years with acute or convalescent COVID-19.

The CDR3 DNA sequence: TGTGCCACCTTACACGAGACCCAGTACTTC. Translated, it gives CATLHETQYF. The J gene is TRBJ2-5, the V gene TRBV6-5; unclear D gene. The ends were cut back, 10 bases at V and 5 bases at J, with 8 bases in the middle. The V gene's germline CDR1 is MNHEY and CDR2 SVGAGI. The CDR3 runs 10 residues.

This clone was seen a few times. This chain uses TRBV25-1 with TRBJ2-2; a possible D gene is TRBD2 (7 bases). The CDR3 is 16 amino acids. Per germline, CDR1 MGHDK and CDR2 SYGVNS. The V end lost 2 bases, the J end lost 7 bases, and 17 bases lay between the germline ends. CDR3 sequence reads: CASSESAGGAHGELFF. CDR3 DNA: TGTGCCAGCAGTGAAAGTGCTGGGGGGGCCCACGGGGAGCTGTTTTTT.

CDR3 coding DNA: TGTGCCTGGAGCGTTACAACCTACGAGCAGTACTTC. The encoded protein is CAWSVTTYEQYF. This sequence joins TRBV30 and TRBJ2-7; D is undetermined. Trimming shortened V by 3 bases and J by 2 bases, and 8 bases separated the two germline ends. The CDR3 loop spans 12 amino acids. Germline CDR1 GTSNPN, CDR2 SVGIG (reference sequence).